These 6 T cell receptor beta chains share one sample of origin, sequenced in a study of neurological immune-mediated disorders. TCRdb fed the 5' RACE reads into MiXCR, producing one record per CDR3 protein. The table includes over 55,000 distinct CDR3 sequences, 2% to 3% detected once. The sequencing input was PBMCs. Source of these receptors: a man aged 50-60 years with multiple sclerosis.

This clonotype was counted ten times or more. V gene TRBV9 combines with J gene TRBJ1-1; the D is unclear. This CDR3 contains 15 residues. V gave up 0 bases and J gave up 2 bases, with 11 bases separating them. Germline values: CDR1 SGDLS, CDR2 YYNGEE. DNA of the CDR3: TGTGCCAGCAGCGTAGCTAATCTCGCTAACACTGAAGCTTTCTTT. Protein: CASSVANLANTEAFF.

This clonotype occurred many times. V and J are TRBV5-1 and TRBJ2-5; D uncertain. The CDR3 consists of 14 residues. The germline V and J ends were trimmed by 0 bases and 1 base, with 7 bases remaining between them. Germline V gene sequence: CDR1 SGHRS, CDR2 YFSETQ. The CDR3, as DNA: TGCGCCAGCAGCTTGGACGGGTTCCAAGAGACCCAGTACTTC. Translation gives CASSLDGFQETQYF. Based on the CDR3 plus reference TRBV5-1 and TRBJ2-5, the full variable domain is KAGVTQTPRYLIKTRGQQVTLSCSPISGHRSVSWYQQTPGQGLQFLFEYFSETQRNKGNFPGRFSGRQFSNSRSEMNVSTLELGDSALYLCASSLDGFQETQYFGPGTRLLVL.

This clonotype was counted many times. V usage is TRBV7-2 and J usage is TRBJ2-1, with 10 bases identical to TRBD2. Germline values: CDR1 SGHTA, CDR2 FQGNSA. V shed 1 base and J 5 bases; nucleotides not matched to a gene: 2. The CDR3 covers 15 residues. The CDR3 loop reads CASSLVSGGNNEQFF. CDR3 in DNA: TGTGCCAGCAGCTTAGTTAGCGGGGGGAACAATGAGCAGTTCTTC.

This clonotype was picked up many times. The chain joins TRBV5-1 to TRBJ1-3; no reliable D call. This CDR3 region has 16 residues. The germline V gene has CDR1 SGHRS and CDR2 YFSETQ. The V end lost 4 bases, the J end lost 0 bases, and 14 bases lay between the germline ends. The DNA for the CDR3 is TGCGCCAGCAGCCGAGGGATTCCCCTCTCTGGAAACACCATATATTTT. This codes for CASSRGIPLSGNTIYF.

This clonotype was counted ten times or more. The chain carries TRBV7-2 and TRBJ2-7; TRBD1 matches 8 bases. The V segment lost 0 bases and the J segment 3 bases; nucleotides outside the gene matches: 4. CDR1 SGHTA and CDR2 FQGNSA come from the germline V gene. The CDR3 consists of 15 residues. The CDR3 DNA reads TGTGCCAGCAGCTTAGCGGGACAGGTCCTCTACGAGCAGTACTTC. Residues: CASSLAGQVLYEQYF.

The chain employs TRBV30 and TRBJ1-1; D remains unclear. Per germline, CDR1 GTSNPN and CDR2 SVGIG (reference sequence). The V and J ends lost 2 bases and 1 base respectively, with 8 bases between them. CDR3 size: 13 residues. Here the CDR3 reads CAWSNYGNTEAFF. The CDR3 nucleotides are TGTGCCTGGAGTAACTATGGGAACACTGAAGCTTTCTTT.